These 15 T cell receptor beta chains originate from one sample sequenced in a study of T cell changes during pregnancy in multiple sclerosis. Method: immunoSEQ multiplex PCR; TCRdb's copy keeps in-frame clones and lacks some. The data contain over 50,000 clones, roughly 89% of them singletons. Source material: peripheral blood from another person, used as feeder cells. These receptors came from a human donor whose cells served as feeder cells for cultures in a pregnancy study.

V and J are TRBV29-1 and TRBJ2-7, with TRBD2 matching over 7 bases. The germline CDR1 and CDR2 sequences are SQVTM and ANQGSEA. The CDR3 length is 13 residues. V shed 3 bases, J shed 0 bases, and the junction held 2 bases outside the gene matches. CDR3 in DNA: TGCAGCGTTGAGACTAGCTACTCCTACGAGCAGTACTTC. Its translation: CSVETSYSYEQYF.

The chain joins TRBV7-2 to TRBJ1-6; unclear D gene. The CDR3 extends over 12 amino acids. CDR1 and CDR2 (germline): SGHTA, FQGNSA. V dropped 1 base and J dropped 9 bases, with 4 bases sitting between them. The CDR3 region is CASSLDLSPLHF. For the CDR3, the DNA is TGTGCCAGCAGCTTAGATCTTTCACCCCTCCACTTT. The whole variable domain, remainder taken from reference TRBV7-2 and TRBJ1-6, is GAGVSQSPSNKVTEKGKDVELRCDPISGHTALYWYRQSLGQGLEFLIYFQGNSAPDKSGLPSDRFSAERTGGSVSTLTIQRTQQEDSAVYLCASSLDLSPLHFGNGTRLTVT.

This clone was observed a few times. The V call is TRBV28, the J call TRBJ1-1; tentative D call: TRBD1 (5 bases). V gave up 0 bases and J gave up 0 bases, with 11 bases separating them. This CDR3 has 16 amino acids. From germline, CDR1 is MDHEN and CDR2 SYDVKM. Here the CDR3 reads CASSLWTVVLNTEAFF. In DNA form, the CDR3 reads TGTGCCAGCAGTTTATGGACAGTTGTGTTGAACACTGAAGCTTTCTTT.

The CDR3 region has the DNA TGTGCCAGGTGGCCAGCGGGGAGGGCAGATACGCAGTATTTT. This gives the protein CARWPAGRADTQYF. The rearrangement uses TRBV19 and TRBJ2-3; 7 bases align to TRBD2. In germline, CDR1 is LNHDA, CDR2 SQIVND (reference sequence). CDR3 length: 14 residues. V was clipped by 9 bases and J by 4 bases; unmatched bases: 10.

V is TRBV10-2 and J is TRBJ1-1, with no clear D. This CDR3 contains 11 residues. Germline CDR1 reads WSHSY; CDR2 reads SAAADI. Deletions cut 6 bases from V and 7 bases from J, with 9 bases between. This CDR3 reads CASRWQSEAFF. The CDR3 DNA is TGCGCCAGCAGGTGGCAGAGTGAAGCTTTCTTT.

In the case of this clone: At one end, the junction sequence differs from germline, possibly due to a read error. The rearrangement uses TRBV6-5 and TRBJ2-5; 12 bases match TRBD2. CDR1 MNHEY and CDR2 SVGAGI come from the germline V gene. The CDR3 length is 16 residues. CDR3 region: CASSYSGTSGQGTQYF. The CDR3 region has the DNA TGTGCCAGCAGTTACTCTGGGACTAGCGGGCAAGGGACCCAGTACTTC.

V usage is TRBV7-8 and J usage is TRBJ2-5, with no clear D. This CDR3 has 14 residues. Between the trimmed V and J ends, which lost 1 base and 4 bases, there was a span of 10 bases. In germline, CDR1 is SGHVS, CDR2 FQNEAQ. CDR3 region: CASSLVGNRETQYF. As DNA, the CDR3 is TGTGCCAGCAGCTTAGTAGGCAACCGAGAGACCCAGTACTTC. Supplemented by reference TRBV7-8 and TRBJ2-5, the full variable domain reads GAGVSQSPRYKVAKRGQDVALRCDPISGHVSLFWYQQALGQGPEFLTYFQNEAQLDKSGLPSDRFFAERPEGSVSTLKIQRTQQEDSAVYLCASSLVGNRETQYFGPGTRLLVL.

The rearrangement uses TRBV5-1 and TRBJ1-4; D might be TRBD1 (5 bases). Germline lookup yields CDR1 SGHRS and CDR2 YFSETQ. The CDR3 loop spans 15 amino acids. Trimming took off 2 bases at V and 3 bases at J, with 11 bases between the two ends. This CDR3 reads CASSFQGSPNEKLFF. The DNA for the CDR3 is TGCGCCAGCAGCTTTCAGGGATCGCCTAATGAAAAACTGTTTTTT.

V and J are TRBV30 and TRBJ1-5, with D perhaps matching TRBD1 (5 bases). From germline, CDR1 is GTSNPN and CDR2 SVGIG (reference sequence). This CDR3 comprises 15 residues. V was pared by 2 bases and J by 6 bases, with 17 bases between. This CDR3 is CAWSRDVGSVQPQHF. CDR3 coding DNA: TGTGCCTGGAGTCGGGACGTCGGGTCGGTTCAGCCCCAGCATTTT.

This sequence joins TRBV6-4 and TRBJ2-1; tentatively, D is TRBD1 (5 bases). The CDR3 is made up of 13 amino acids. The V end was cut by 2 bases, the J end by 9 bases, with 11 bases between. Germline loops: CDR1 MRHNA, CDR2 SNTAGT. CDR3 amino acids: CASSDQQASEQFF. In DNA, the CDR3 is TGTGCCAGCAGTGACCAACAGGCGAGTGAGCAGTTCTTC.

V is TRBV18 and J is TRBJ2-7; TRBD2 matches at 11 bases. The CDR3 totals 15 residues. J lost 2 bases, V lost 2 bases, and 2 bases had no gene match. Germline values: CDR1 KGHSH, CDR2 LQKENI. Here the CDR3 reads CASSPGTSGTYEQYF. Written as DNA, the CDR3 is TGTGCCAGCTCACCAGGGACTAGCGGTACCTACGAGCAGTACTTC.

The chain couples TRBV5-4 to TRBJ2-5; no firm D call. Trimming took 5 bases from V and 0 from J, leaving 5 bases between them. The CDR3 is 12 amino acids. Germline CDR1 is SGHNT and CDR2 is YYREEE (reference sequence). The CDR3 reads CASSMYQETQYF. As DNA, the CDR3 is TGTGCCAGCAGTATGTACCAAGAGACCCAGTACTTC. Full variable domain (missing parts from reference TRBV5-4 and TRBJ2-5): ETGVTQSPTHLIKTRGQQVTLRCSSQSGHNTVSWYQQALGQGPQFIFQYYREEENGRGNFPPRFSGLQFPNYSSELNVNALELDDSALYLCASSMYQETQYFGPGTRLLVL.

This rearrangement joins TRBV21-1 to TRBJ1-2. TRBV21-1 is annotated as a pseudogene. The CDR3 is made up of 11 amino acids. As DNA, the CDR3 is TGTGCCAGCCCTCTCCCCCATGGCTACACCTTC. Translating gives CASPLPHGYTF.

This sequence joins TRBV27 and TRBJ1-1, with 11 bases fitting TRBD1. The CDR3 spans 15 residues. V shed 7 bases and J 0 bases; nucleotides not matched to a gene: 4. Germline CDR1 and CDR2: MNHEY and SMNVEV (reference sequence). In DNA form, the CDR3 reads TGTGCCAGCACCCAGGACAGGGGGCTGAACACTGAAGCTTTCTTT. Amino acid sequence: CASTQDRGLNTEAFF.

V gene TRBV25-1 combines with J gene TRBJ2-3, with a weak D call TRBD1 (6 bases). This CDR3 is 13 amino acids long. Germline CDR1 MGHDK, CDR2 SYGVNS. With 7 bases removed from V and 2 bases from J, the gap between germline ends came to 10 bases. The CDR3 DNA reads TGTGCCAGCACGTGGGACAACACAGATACGCAGTATTTT. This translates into CASTWDNTDTQYF.